Following are 18 T cell receptor beta chains from one sample sequenced in a study of T cell responses to AZD1222 COVID-19 vaccine. Data came from immunoSEQ multiplex PCR; TCRdb stores just in-frame clones and leaves some out. In the table there are about 150,000 clones, approximately 90% of which are singletons. Source: peripheral blood, taken 28 days after the second AZD1222 dose. The receptor source for this set is an adult who received the AZD1222 COVID-19 vaccine.

The rearrangement links TRBV5-1 to TRBJ1-3; D is unresolved. This CDR3 is 16 amino acids long. The germline V gene has CDR1 SGHRS and CDR2 YFSETQ. V was clipped by 1 base and J by 0 bases, with 11 bases between them. The CDR3 protein is CASSLTRALSGNTIYF. The DNA of the CDR3 is TGCGCCAGCAGCTTGACACGCGCCCTCTCTGGAAACACCATATATTTT.

The DNA of the CDR3 is TGTGCCAGCAGCTTAGAGGCCAGGGGAATCACAGATACGCAGTATTTT. Amino acid sequence: CASSLEARGITDTQYF. The chain employs TRBV7-8 and TRBJ2-3, with D possibly TRBD1 on 6 matching bases. CDR1 is SGHVS, CDR2 FQNEAQ, per germline. The V end lost 1 base, the J end lost 2 bases, and 13 bases lay between the germline ends. CDR3 length: 16 residues. Drawing the rest from reference TRBV7-8 and TRBJ2-3, the complete variable domain is GAGVSQSPRYKVAKRGQDVALRCDPISGHVSLFWYQQALGQGPEFLTYFQNEAQLDKSGLPSDRFFAERPEGSVSTLKIQRTQQEDSAVYLCASSLEARGITDTQYFGPGTRLTVL.

The chain employs TRBV11-2 and TRBJ1-4, with TRBD1 matching 11 bases. The V segment lost 5 bases and the J segment 8 bases; nucleotides outside the gene matches: 13. This CDR3 comprises 17 residues. The germline V gene encodes CDR1 SGHAT and CDR2 FQNNGV. The CDR3 sequence: CASSPGTGGLRGEKLFF. CDR3 DNA sequence: TGTGCCAGCAGCCCGGGGACAGGGGGTCTCCGGGGAGAAAAACTGTTTTTT.

The chain couples TRBV7-2 to TRBJ2-2; D is possibly TRBD2 (5 bases). This CDR3 spans 11 amino acids. The germline V and J ends were trimmed by 5 bases and 7 bases, with 5 bases remaining between them. The germline V gene encodes CDR1 SGHTA and CDR2 FQGNSA. The CDR3 region has the DNA TGTGCCAGCAGCCGGGGCGGGGAGCTGTTTTTT. It is translated as CASSRGGELFF. Full variable domain (rest looked up from reference TRBV7-2 and TRBJ2-2): GAGVSQSPSNKVTEKGKDVELRCDPISGHTALYWYRQSLGQGLEFLIYFQGNSAPDKSGLPSDRFSAERTGGSVSTLTIQRTQQEDSAVYLCASSRGGELFFGEGSRLTVL.

The chain uses TRBV7-9 and TRBJ2-2; 7 bases line up with TRBD2. The CDR3 is 17 residues long. The germline CDR1 and CDR2 sequences are SEHNR and FQNEAQ (reference sequence). V lost 10 bases, J lost 1 base, and 15 bases stayed unmatched. Here the CDR3 DNA reads TGTGCCACCAATTCCGAACCGGGGGGACTGAACACCGGGGAGCTGTTTTTT. Its protein product is CATNSEPGGLNTGELFF.

The CDR3 DNA sequence: TGTGCCAGCAGCGTAGCAGGGCAGAGCTCCTATAATTCACCCCTCCACTTT. This translates into CASSVAGQSSYNSPLHF. The chain links TRBV9 to TRBJ1-6; possible D gene TRBD1, 5 bases. Germline CDR1 SGDLS, CDR2 YYNGEE. This CDR3 has 17 amino acids. V dropped 0 bases and J dropped 0 bases, with 10 bases sitting between them. The full variable domain, its missing parts supplied by reference TRBV9 and TRBJ1-6, is DSGVTQTPKHLITATGQRVTLRCSPRSGDLSVYWYQQSLDQGLQFLIQYYNGEERAKGNILERFSAQQFPDLHSELNLSSLELGDSALYFCASSVAGQSSYNSPLHFGNGTRLTVT.

This clone was detected only once. V is TRBV11-2 and J is TRBJ2-1, with D possibly being TRBD1 or TRBD2 (5 bases each). This CDR3 region has 14 residues. In germline, CDR1 is SGHAT, CDR2 FQNNGV. The CDR3 sequence: CAILGGETYNEQFF. Here the CDR3 DNA reads TGTGCGATCCTTGGGGGAGAGACTTACAATGAGCAGTTCTTC.

The chain couples TRBV14 to TRBJ2-7; D is ambiguous. V lost 4 bases and J lost 6, with 7 bases in between. CDR3 size: 11 residues. Germline assignment: CDR1 SGHDN and CDR2 FVKESK. CDR3 in DNA: TGTGCCAGCAGCCGACGCGGCGAGCAGTACTTC. It specifies CASSRRGEQYF.

This rearrangement joins TRBV7-2 to TRBJ1-6; 7 bases align to TRBD1. This CDR3 is built from 15 residues. J lost 6 bases, V lost 3 bases, and 5 bases had no gene match. Germline CDR1 and CDR2: SGHTA and FQGNSA. The CDR3 nucleotides are TGTGCCAGCAGCTTCCGGGACAGCGGTAATTCACCCCTCCACTTT. Its protein product is CASSFRDSGNSPLHF.

The chain joins TRBV21-1 to TRBJ2-1; the table assigns TRBD1, which was not confirmed against the DNA. TRBV21-1 is assigned pseudogene status. CDR3 size: 15 residues. CDR3 in amino acids: CASSKDEVRDNEQFF. Written as DNA, the CDR3 is TGTGCCAGCAGCAAAGACGAAGTCAGGGACAATGAGCAGTTCTTC.

V and J are TRBV11-2 and TRBJ2-2; D unclear. CDR1 is SGHAT, CDR2 FQNNGV, per germline. This CDR3 is 16 amino acids long. V was shortened by 0 bases and J by 1 base, with 9 bases between the two germline ends. CDR3 loop: CASSLDLGRNTGELFF. CDR3 DNA sequence: TGTGCCAGCAGCTTAGATCTTGGTCGGAACACCGGGGAGCTGTTTTTT.

The gene calls are TRBV21-1 and TRBJ2-7; the table's D call, TRBD1, has no DNA check behind it. TRBV21-1 is shown as a pseudogene. This CDR3 spans 18 amino acids. CDR3 in DNA: TGTGCCAGCAGCAAATCGCGCCCGGGACAGGGGTTTTCCTACGAGCAGTACTTC. Protein sequence: CASSKSRPGQGFSYEQYF.

The chain links TRBV18 to TRBJ1-4; a possible D gene is TRBD1 (5 bases). Germline CDR1 reads KGHSH; CDR2 reads LQKENI. V lost 6 bases and J 0 bases, leaving 8 bases between the germline ends. The CDR3 length is 14 residues. DNA for the CDR3: TGTGCCAGCTCCCTACAGGCAACTAATGAAAAACTGTTTTTT. Translating gives CASSLQATNEKLFF.

The V gene is TRBV19, the J gene TRBJ1-6; D is uncertain. V was clipped by 7 bases and J by 0 bases, with 16 bases between them. CDR1 LNHDA and CDR2 SQIVND come from the germline V gene (reference sequence). The CDR3 has 17 amino acids. As DNA, the CDR3 is TGTGCCAGTAATTCCCGGGCAGGAAGCTCCTATAATTCACCCCTCCACTTT. Its translation: CASNSRAGSSYNSPLHF.

The J gene is TRBJ2-1, the V gene TRBV5-4; D not resolved. Germline CDR1 SGHNT, CDR2 YYREEE (reference sequence). The V gene lost 4 bases and the J gene lost 0 bases, with 14 bases spanning the gap. The CDR3 length is 16 residues. The CDR3 reads CASSPRLPRSYNEQFF. CDR3 sequence (DNA): TGTGCCAGCAGCCCCAGACTTCCGCGCTCCTACAATGAGCAGTTCTTC.

The chain links TRBV10-2 to TRBJ1-2; TRBD1 is a possible D gene (6 bases). Per germline, CDR1 WSHSY and CDR2 SAAADI. CDR3 length equals 16 residues. V lost 4 bases to trimming and J lost 4 bases, with 19 bases between them. The CDR3 DNA reads TGCGCCAGCAGTGGGCTGGGGACAAGAAGGGGCTATGGCTACACCTTC. Amino acid sequence: CASSGLGTRRGYGYTF.

Remarks on this clone: Other DNA sequences in the same sample also yield this CDR3. The chain employs TRBV30 and TRBJ1-3; no reliable D call. This CDR3 has 13 residues. V gave up 3 bases and J gave up 1 base, with 7 bases separating them. The germline V gene has CDR1 GTSNPN and CDR2 SVGIG (reference sequence). The CDR3 here is CAWRPPSGNTIYF. CDR3 in DNA: TGTGCCTGGAGGCCACCATCTGGAAACACCATATATTTT. Full variable domain (outside the CDR3, taken from reference TRBV30 and TRBJ1-3): SQTIHQWPATLVQPVGSPLSLECTVEGTSNPNLYWYRQAAGRGLQLLFYSVGIGQISSEVPQNLSASRPQDRQFILSSKKLLLSDSGFYLCAWRPPSGNTIYFGEGSWLTVV.

This sequence joins TRBV7-2 and TRBJ1-1; D remains unclear. The germline gives CDR1 SGHTA, CDR2 FQGNSA. With 7 bases removed from V and 0 bases from J, the gap between germline ends came to 6 bases. CDR3 size: 12 residues. The CDR3 DNA is TGTGCCAGCAACCGCATGAACACTGAAGCTTTCTTT. Its translation: CASNRMNTEAFF.